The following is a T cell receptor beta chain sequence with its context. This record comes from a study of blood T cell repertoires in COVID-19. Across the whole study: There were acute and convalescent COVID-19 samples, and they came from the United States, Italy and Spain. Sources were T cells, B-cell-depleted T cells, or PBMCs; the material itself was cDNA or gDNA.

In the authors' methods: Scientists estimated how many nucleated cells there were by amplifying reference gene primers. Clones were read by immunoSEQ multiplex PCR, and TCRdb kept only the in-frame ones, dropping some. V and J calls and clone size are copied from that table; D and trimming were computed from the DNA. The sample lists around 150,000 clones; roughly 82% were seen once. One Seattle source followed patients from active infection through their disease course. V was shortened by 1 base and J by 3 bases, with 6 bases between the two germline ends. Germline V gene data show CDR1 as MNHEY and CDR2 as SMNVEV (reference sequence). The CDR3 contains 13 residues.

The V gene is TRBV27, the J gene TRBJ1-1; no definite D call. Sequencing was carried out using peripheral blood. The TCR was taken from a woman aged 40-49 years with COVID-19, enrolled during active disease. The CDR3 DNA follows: TGTGCCAGCAGTTTATACGAGTACACTGAAGCTTTCTTT. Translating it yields CASSLYEYTEAFF.